The T cell receptor beta chain under discussion was sequenced for a study of beta chain features in type 1 diabetes. This clone occurred a few times. From germline, CDR1 is MGHRA and CDR2 YSYEKL. Trimming removed 1 base from V and 7 bases from J; junction bases left unmatched: 5. The length of the CDR3 is 14 residues. Expressed TCRB transcripts got sequenced, as all isolated RNA was reverse transcribed. Measured with immunoSEQ multiplex PCR; TCRdb has only the in-frame clones, and not every one. There are some 150,000 clones in the sample; roughly 48% occur only once, and around 0.45% lies in the top ten.

The chain employs TRBV4-1 and TRBJ1-2; TRBD1 aligns across 8 bases. Material for sequencing was Tregs from blood. This TCR came from a man between 18 and 29 years old in good health. Written as DNA, the CDR3 is TGCGCCAGCAGCCAAGGGACAGGGCGGGGTGGCTACACCTTC. It yields the protein CASSQGTGRGGYTF.